This TCR beta chain was identified during a study of beta chain features in type 1 diabetes. This CDR3 has 13 residues. CDR1 is SGHTA, CDR2 FQGNSA, per germline. The sequenced template was cDNA made from the entire isolated RNA. TCRdb keeps only in-frame clones here, not all; method: immunoSEQ multiplex PCR. This table holds roughly 400,000 clones, 9.6% found once. Study-wide results and caveats: Across patients, naive, central memory and Treg TCRB repertoires exhibited apparently greater similarity than was observed across healthy donors. All four CD4+ subsets from Type 1 diabetes patients carried moderately but significantly shorter TCRB CDR3s.

This clone turned up a few times. What it binds is unknown. Every participating donor gave one draw, a heparinised blood sample averaging roughly 100 mL. The gene calls are TRBV7-2 and TRBJ2-5; D is ambiguous. Gene TRBJ2-7 matches the end of the DNA better, so the J call may be wrong. This clonotype was sampled from a young man with type 1 diabetes. The sequenced sample consisted of central memory CD4+ T cells from blood. The CDR3 DNA reads TGTGCCAGCAGCTTCGATAGCTCCTACGAGCAGTACTTC. Translating gives CASSFDSSYEQYF.